The following is a TCR beta chain sequence with its context. These data belong to a study of blood T cell repertoires in COVID-19. Across the whole study: PBMCs, B-cell-depleted T cells, or T cells were the source of the cDNA or gDNA that made up the material.

Some clones are missing from TCRdb's copy, which holds only in-frame ones; the method was immunoSEQ multiplex PCR. This sample has about 200,000 clones, with 80% to 90% found just once. The CDR3 extends over 15 amino acids. V gave up 6 bases and J gave up 6 bases; unmatched junction bases: 8. Germline V gene lookup returns CDR1 LNHDA and CDR2 SQIVND (reference sequence). The sequenced material came from peripheral blood. The chain employs TRBV19 and TRBJ2-2; the match to TRBD1 covers 9 bases. This TCR was recovered from a woman in her seventies with acute or convalescent COVID-19. As DNA, the CDR3 is TGTGCCAGTAGACCGGGACAGGGCGCACCCGGGGAGCTGTTTTTT. Translated, it gives CASRPGQGAPGELFF.